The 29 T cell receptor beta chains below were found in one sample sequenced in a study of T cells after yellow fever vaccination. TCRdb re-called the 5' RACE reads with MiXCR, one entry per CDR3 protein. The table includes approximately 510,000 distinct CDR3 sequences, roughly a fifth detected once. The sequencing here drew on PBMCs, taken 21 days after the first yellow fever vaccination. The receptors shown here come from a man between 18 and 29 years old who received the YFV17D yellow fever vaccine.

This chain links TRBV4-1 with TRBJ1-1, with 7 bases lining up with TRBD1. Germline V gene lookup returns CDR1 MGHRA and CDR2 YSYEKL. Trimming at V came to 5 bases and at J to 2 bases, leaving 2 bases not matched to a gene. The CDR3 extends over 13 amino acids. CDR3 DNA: TGCGCCAGCAGCGACAGGGAAAACACTGAAGCTTTCTTT. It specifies CASSDRENTEAFF.

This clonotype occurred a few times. The CDR3 region is CASSITRGGVDTEAFF. The CDR3 nucleotides read TGCGCCAGCAGCATAACTCGAGGGGGTGTGGACACTGAAGCTTTCTTT. The V call is TRBV5-1, the J call TRBJ1-1; D might be TRBD1 (6 bases). CDR3 length: 16 amino acids. V was trimmed by 4 bases and J by 3 bases, leaving 19 bases between them. Germline-derived CDR1 and CDR2 are SGHRS and YFSETQ. The variable domain in full, with the rest retrieved from reference TRBV5-1 and TRBJ1-1, is KAGVTQTPRYLIKTRGQQVTLSCSPISGHRSVSWYQQTPGQGLQFLFEYFSETQRNKGNFPGRFSGRQFSNSRSEMNVSTLELGDSALYLCASSITRGGVDTEAFFGQGTRLTVV.

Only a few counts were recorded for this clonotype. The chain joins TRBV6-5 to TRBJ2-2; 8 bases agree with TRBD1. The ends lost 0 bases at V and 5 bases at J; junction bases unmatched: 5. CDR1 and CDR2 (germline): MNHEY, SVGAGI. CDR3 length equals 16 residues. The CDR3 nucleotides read TGTGCCAGCAGTTACTCGCCGGGACAGGCTACCGGGGAGCTGTTTTTT. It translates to CASSYSPGQATGELFF.

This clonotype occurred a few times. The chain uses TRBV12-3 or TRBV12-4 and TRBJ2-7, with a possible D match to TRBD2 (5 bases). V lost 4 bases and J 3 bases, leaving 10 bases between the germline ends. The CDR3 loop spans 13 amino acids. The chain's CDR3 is CASSSTGSYEQYF. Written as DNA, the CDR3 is TGTGCCAGCAGTTCCACGGGGAGCTACGAGCAGTACTTC.

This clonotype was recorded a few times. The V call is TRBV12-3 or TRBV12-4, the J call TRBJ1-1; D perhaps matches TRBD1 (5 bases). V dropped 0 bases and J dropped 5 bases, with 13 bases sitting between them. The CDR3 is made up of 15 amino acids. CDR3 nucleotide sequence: TGTGCCAGCAGTTTAGCGTTGGGGGGTCGGACTGAAGCTTTCTTT. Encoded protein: CASSLALGGRTEAFF.

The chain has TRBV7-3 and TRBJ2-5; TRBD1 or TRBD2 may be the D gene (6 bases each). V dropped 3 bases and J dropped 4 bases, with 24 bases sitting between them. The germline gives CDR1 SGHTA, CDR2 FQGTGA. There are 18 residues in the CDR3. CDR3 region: CASSFRWGRTKRGETQYF. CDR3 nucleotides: TGTGCCAGCAGCTTTCGTTGGGGGCGGACTAAACGGGGAGAGACCCAGTACTTC.

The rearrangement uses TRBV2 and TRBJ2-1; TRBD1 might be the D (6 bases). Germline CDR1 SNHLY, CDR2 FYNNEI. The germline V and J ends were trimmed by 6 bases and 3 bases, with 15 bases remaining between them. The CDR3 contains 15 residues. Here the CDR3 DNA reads TGTGCCAGCAGCGGTACAGGGTATTACTACAATGAGCAGTTCTTC. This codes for CASSGTGYYYNEQFF.

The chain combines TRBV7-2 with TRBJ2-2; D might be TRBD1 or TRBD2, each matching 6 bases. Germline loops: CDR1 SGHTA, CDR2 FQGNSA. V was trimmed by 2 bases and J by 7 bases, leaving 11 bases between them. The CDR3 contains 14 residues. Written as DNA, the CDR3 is TGTGCCAGCAGCTTACAGGGGAGGAACGGGGAGCTGTTTTTT. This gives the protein CASSLQGRNGELFF.

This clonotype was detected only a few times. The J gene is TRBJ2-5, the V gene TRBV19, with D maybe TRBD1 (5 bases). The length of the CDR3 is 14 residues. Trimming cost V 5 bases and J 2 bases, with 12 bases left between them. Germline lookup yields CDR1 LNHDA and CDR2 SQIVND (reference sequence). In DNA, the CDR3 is TGTGCCAGTAGTCTTGTGACAGAACAAGAGACCCAGTACTTC. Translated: CASSLVTEQETQYF.

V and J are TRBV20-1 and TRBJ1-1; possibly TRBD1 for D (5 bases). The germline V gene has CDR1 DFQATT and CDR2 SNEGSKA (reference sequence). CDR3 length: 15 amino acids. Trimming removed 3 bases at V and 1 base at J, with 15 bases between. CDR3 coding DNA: TGCAGTGCTAGTAAGAACGGGGCAGGGAACACTGAAGCTTTCTTT. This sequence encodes CSASKNGAGNTEAFF.

The CDR3 here is CSVAGLGEKLFF. The CDR3 nucleotides read TGCAGCGTTGCCGGGCTTGGTGAAAAACTGTTTTTT. The V gene is TRBV29-1, the J gene TRBJ1-4; D unclear. CDR1 SQVTM and CDR2 ANQGSEA come from the germline V gene. The CDR3 extends over 12 amino acids. V shed 4 bases and J shed 7 bases, with 10 bases lying between them.

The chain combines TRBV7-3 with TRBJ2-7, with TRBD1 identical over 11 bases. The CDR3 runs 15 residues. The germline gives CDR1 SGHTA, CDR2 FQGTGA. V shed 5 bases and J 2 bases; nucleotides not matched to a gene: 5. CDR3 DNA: TGTGCCAGCAGCCAGGGACAGGGGGTTCCCTACGAGCAGTACTTC. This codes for CASSQGQGVPYEQYF.

CDR3 residues: CASSQSRGSTDTQYF. The CDR3 DNA follows: TGTGCCAGCAGCCAAAGCCGGGGCAGCACAGATACGCAGTATTTT. V and J are TRBV4-2 and TRBJ2-3, with D perhaps being TRBD1 or TRBD2 (5 bases each). The germline V gene has CDR1 LGHNA and CDR2 YNFKEQ. CDR3 size: 15 residues. Trimming removed 2 bases at V and 0 bases at J, with 9 bases between.

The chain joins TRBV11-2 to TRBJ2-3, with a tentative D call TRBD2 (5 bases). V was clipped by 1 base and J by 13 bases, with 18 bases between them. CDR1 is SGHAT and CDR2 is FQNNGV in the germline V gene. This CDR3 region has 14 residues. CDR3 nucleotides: TGTGCCAGCAGCTTAGGGGATGGAGTAGCGCGGAAGTATTTT. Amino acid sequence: CASSLGDGVARKYF.

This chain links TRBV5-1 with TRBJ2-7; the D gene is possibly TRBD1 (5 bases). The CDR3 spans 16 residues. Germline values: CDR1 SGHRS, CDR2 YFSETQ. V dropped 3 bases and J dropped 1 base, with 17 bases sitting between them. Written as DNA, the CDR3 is TGCGCCAGCAGCTCCTCGAGGCTACAGGATTCCTACGAGCAGTACGTC. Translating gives CASSSSRLQDSYEQYV.

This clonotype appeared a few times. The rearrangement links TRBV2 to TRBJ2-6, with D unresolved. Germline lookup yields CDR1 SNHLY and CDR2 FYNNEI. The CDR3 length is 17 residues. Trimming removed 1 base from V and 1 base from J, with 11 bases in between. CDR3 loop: CASSEDARESGANVLTF. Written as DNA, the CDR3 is TGTGCCAGCAGTGAAGACGCCCGTGAATCTGGGGCCAACGTCCTGACTTTC.

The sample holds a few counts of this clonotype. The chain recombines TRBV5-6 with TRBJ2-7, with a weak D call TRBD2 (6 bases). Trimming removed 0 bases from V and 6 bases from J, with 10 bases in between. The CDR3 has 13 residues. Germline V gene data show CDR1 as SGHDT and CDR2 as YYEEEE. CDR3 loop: CASSLEARGEQYV. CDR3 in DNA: TGTGCCAGCAGCTTGGAGGCGCGGGGCGAGCAGTACGTC.

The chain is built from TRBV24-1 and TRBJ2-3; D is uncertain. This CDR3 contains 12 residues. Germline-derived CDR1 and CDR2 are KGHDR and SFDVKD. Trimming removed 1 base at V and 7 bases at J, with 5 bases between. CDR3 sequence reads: CATSDFQNTQYF. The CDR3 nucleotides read TGTGCCACCAGTGATTTTCAGAATACGCAGTATTTT.

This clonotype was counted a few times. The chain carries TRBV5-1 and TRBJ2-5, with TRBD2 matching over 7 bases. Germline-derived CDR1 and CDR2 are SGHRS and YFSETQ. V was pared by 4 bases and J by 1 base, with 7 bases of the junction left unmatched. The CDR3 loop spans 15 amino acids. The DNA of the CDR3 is TGCGCCAGCAGCAGGGGTCCGGGGGGCCAAGAGACCCAGTACTTC. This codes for CASSRGPGGQETQYF.

The CDR3 nucleotides read TGTGCCAGCAGTTACCCAGGTACCTCCTACGAGCAGTACTTC. This encodes CASSYPGTSYEQYF. The chain links TRBV6-2 or TRBV6-3 to TRBJ2-7; D unclear. Per germline, CDR1 MNHEY and CDR2 SVGEGT. V gave up 2 bases and J gave up 0 bases, with 8 bases separating them. This CDR3 has 14 amino acids.

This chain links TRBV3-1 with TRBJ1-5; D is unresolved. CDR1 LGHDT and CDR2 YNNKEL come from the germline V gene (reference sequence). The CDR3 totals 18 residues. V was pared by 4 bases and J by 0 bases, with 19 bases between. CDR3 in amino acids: CASSPPGWATYSNQPQHF. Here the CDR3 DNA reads TGTGCCAGCAGCCCCCCCGGCTGGGCAACCTATAGCAATCAGCCCCAGCATTTT.

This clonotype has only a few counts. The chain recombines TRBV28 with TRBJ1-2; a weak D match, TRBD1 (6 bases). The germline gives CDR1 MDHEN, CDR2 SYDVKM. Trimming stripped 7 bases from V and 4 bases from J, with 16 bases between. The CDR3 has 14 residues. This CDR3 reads CASNYRAGSYGYTF. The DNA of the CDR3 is TGTGCCAGCAACTACAGGGCCGGAAGCTATGGCTACACCTTC.

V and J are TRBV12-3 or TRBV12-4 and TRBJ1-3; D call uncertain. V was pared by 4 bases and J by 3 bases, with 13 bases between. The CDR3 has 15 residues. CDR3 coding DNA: TGTGCCAGCAGTTCTCCTCCCGTATATGGAAACACCATATATTTT. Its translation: CASSSPPVYGNTIYF.

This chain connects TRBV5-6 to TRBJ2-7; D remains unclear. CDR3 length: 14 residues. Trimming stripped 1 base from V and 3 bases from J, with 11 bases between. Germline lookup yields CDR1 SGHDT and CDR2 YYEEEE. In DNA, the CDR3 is TGTGCCAGCAGCTTGTTGTCAGAATACTACGAGCAGTACTTC. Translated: CASSLLSEYYEQYF.

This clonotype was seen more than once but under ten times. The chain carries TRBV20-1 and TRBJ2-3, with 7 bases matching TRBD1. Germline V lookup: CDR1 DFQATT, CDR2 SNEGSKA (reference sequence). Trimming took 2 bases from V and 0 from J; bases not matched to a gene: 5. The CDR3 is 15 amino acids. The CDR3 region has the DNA TGCAGTGCTAGAAACAGGGGCCCGAGCACAGATACGCAGTATTTT. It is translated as CSARNRGPSTDTQYF.

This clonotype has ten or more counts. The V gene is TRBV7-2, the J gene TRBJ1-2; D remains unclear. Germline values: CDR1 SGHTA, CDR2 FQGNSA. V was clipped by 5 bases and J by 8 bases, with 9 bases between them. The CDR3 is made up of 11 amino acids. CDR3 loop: CASSPGPGYTF. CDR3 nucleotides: TGTGCCAGCAGCCCTGGTCCCGGCTACACCTTC. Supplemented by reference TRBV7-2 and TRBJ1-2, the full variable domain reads GAGVSQSPSNKVTEKGKDVELRCDPISGHTALYWYRQSLGQGLEFLIYFQGNSAPDKSGLPSDRFSAERTGGSVSTLTIQRTQQEDSAVYLCASSPGPGYTFGSGTRLTVV.

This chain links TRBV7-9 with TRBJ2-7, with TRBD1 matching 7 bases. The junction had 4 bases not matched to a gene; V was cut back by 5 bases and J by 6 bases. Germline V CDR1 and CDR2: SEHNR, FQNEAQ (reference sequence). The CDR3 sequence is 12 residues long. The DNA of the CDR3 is TGTGCCAGCAGCCGACAGGGTATCGAGCAGTACGTC. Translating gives CASSRQGIEQYV.

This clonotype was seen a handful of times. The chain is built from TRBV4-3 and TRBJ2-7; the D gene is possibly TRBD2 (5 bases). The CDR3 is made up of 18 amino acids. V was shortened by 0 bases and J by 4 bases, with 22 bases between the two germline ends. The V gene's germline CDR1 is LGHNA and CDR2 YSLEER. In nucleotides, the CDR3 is TGCGCCAGCAGCCAAGATTGGCCCGGGGAACCCGTGAGTTACGAGCAGTACTTC. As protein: CASSQDWPGEPVSYEQYF.

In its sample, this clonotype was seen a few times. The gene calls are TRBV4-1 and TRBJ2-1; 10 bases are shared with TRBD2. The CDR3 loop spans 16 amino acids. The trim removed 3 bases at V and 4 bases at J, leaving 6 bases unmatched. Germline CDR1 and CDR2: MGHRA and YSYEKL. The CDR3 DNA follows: TGCGCCAGCAGCCATACTAGCGGGGTGTCGTACAATGAGCAGTTCTTC. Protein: CASSHTSGVSYNEQFF.